Following are 8 T cell receptor beta chains from one sample sequenced in a study of preoperative IRX-2 immunotherapy in early breast cancer. Indicated treatment: preoperative locoregional IRX-2 cytokine immunotherapy. Profiling relied on immunoSEQ multiplex PCR, and the TCRdb table lists in-frame clones only, not all of them. The table shows approximately 28,000 clones, with 70% to 85% occurring only once. This sample was taken from a patient treated with IRX-2 immunotherapy. The receptors shown here come from a human donor with breast cancer.

This clone occurred once. This chain uses TRBV7-6 with TRBJ2-3; 7 nucleotides match TRBD2. Germline loops: CDR1 SGHVS, CDR2 FNYEAQ. This CDR3 comprises 16 residues. J lost 2 bases, V lost 1 base, and 6 bases had no gene match. The DNA for the CDR3 is TGTGCCAGCAGCTTAGGGGCAGGGAGGGCCACAGATACGCAGTATTTT. Its translation is CASSLGAGRATDTQYF.

V gene TRBV1 combines with J gene TRBJ2-7; the table's D call, TRBD2, has no DNA check behind it. TRBV1 is reported as a pseudogene. This CDR3 has 15 amino acids. CDR3 nucleotide sequence: TGCGCCAGCAGCCGAGGTAGGGGACTAGACTACGAGCAGTACTTC. The encoded protein is CASSRGRGLDYEQYF.

This clone was seen only a few times. The chain joins TRBV11-3 to TRBJ2-2, with D perhaps assigned TRBD1 or TRBD2 (5 bases each). The V and J ends lost 5 bases and 0 bases respectively, with 16 bases between them. This CDR3 is 17 amino acids long. CDR1 and CDR2 from the germline V gene are SGHNT and YENEEA. This CDR3 is CASSPGPAETNTGELFF. Written as DNA, the CDR3 is TGTGCCAGCAGCCCGGGGCCAGCGGAAACGAACACCGGGGAGCTGTTTTTT.

In this sample, this clone turned up once. The chain has TRBV29-1 and TRBJ2-1, with TRBD1 matching over 8 bases. With V trimmed by 6 bases and J by 6 bases, 10 bases remained unmatched. This CDR3 contains 14 residues. Looked up from germline, CDR1 is SQVTM and CDR2 is ANQGSEA. The CDR3 region is CSVEDRVIVNEQFF. The CDR3 DNA reads as TGCAGCGTGGAGGACAGGGTGATAGTCAATGAGCAGTTCTTC.

CDR3 sequence reads: CASSHSWRTEGLDVKNIQYF. The CDR3 DNA sequence: TGTGCCAGCAGCCACTCGTGGCGGACAGAGGGATTGGACGTCAAAAACATTCAGTACTTC. This rearrangement joins TRBV11-3 to TRBJ2-4, with D possibly TRBD1 on 6 matching bases. Germline CDR1 is SGHNT and CDR2 is YENEEA. The CDR3 runs 20 residues. Trimming stripped 5 bases from V and 3 bases from J, with 29 bases between.

This chain joins TRBV19 and TRBJ2-7; D ambiguous. The CDR3 sequence is 14 residues long. From germline, CDR1 is LNHDA and CDR2 SQIVND (reference sequence). The V end was cut by 2 bases, the J end by 0 bases, with 8 bases between. The CDR3 DNA reads as TGTGCCAGTAGTATAAAAGGCGGCTCCTACGAGCAGTACTTC. Residues: CASSIKGGSYEQYF.

The chain links TRBV6-1 to TRBJ1-1; D unresolved. V gave up 1 base and J gave up 1 base, with 13 bases separating them. Germline V gene data show CDR1 as MNHNS and CDR2 as SASEGT. This CDR3 contains 16 residues. The CDR3, as DNA: TGTGCCAGCAGTGAAGTAAGAACCTCAACGAACACTGAAGCTTTCTTT. It encodes CASSEVRTSTNTEAFF.

The chain uses TRBV19 and TRBJ2-1; the match to TRBD2 covers 10 bases. This CDR3 spans 14 amino acids. The V gene's germline CDR1 is LNHDA and CDR2 SQIVND (reference sequence). V lost 7 bases to trimming and J lost 3 bases; unmatched junction nucleotides: 3. The CDR3 is CASTSGSFYNEQFF. In DNA, the CDR3 is TGTGCCAGTACTAGCGGGAGCTTCTACAATGAGCAGTTCTTC.